This is a list of T cell receptor beta chains from one sample in a study of neurological immune-mediated disorders. In TCRdb, the 5' RACE reads were re-called with MiXCR into one record per CDR3 protein. The sample carries some 50,000 distinct CDR3 sequences, around 12% recorded once. Sequenced: PBMCs. Source of these receptors: a male donor with HTLV-1-associated myelopathy (HAM/TSP). CDR3s include the opening cysteine and the closing phenylalanine or tryptophan. The D gene is left open where the match is weak. Some rows have no size entry. The others give once, few or many, or a class for an expanded clone.

j_call,clone_size,v_call,d_call,cdr3_aa,cdr3_nt
TRBJ2-3,few,TRBV5-1,TRBD2,CASSPQRGRQALITDTQYF,TGCGCCAGCAGCCCGCAGCGGGGGCGGCAAGCTCTGATCACAGATACGCAGTATTTT
TRBJ1-1,many,TRBV7-6,NA,CASSLGSDSFGLTEAFF,TGTGCCAGCAGCTTAGGATCGGACTCCTTTGGATTGACTGAAGCTTTCTTT
TRBJ1-2,many,TRBV5-1,NA,CASSPKVGGEEGTNYGYTF,TGCGCCAGCAGCCCGAAGGTGGGGGGAGAGGAGGGAACTAACTATGGCTACACCTTC
TRBJ2-3,many,TRBV12-3/TRBV12-4,NA,CASSLLAGNTDTQYF,TGTGCCAGCAGTTTATTGGCGGGGAACACAGATACGCAGTATTTT
TRBJ1-5,many,TRBV6-5,NA,CASSYDSGPNQPQHF,TGTGCCAGCAGTTACGATTCAGGGCCAAATCAGCCCCAGCATTTT
TRBJ1-1,many,TRBV6-5,TRBD1,CASSYSVLTGGFTEAFF,TGTGCCAGCAGTTACTCGGTTTTGACAGGGGGGTTCACTGAAGCTTTCTTT
TRBJ2-7,many,TRBV10-3,NA,CAISEGGPEQYF,TGTGCCATCAGTGAGGGGGGACCCGAGCAGTACTTC
TRBJ2-6,many,TRBV5-1,NA,CASRELSGANVLTF,TGCGCCAGCAGGGAATTATCTGGGGCCAACGTCCTGACTTTC
TRBJ2-6,few,TRBV6-2/TRBV6-3,NA,CASSYNSGANVLTF,TGTGCCAGCAGTTACAACTCTGGGGCCAACGTCCTGACTTTC
TRBJ2-1,many,TRBV20-1,TRBD2,CSARDGRGGDEQFF,TGCAGTGCTAGAGACGGGAGGGGGGGGGATGAGCAGTTCTTC
TRBJ1-5,many,TRBV6-2/TRBV6-3,TRBD1,CASSQTGGLGQPQHF,TGTGCCAGCAGTCAAACAGGGGGCCTCGGTCAGCCCCAGCATTTT
TRBJ2-7,NA,TRBV20-1,NA,CSARGRINEQYF,TGCAGTGCCAGGGGGAGGATTAACGAGCAGTACTTC
TRBJ1-2,many,TRBV9,NA,CASSVGGGASNYGYTF,TGTGCCAGCAGCGTGGGTGGGGGAGCGTCAAACTATGGCTACACCTTC
TRBJ2-3,many,TRBV15,NA,CATSRSAADTQYF,TGTGCCACCAGCAGGTCCGCCGCAGATACGCAGTATTTT
TRBJ2-5,many,TRBV7-2,NA,CASSRRGGDGGGTQYF,TGTGCCAGCAGTCGAAGAGGCGGGGACGGCGGTGGGACCCAGTACTTC
TRBJ2-5,many,TRBV5-1,NA,CASSENAETQYF,TGCGCCAGCAGCGAGAACGCGGAGACCCAGTACTTC